The 18 T cell receptor beta chains below all came from one sample that was sequenced in a study of T cells in Graves' hyperthyroidism and ophthalmopathy. RNA transcripts were the template for amplifying TCR beta CDR3 regions. HTBI primers drove first-round RT-PCR of the TCR CDR3. TCRdb reanalysed the multiplex PCR reads using MiXCR and keeps one entry per CDR3 protein. The data contain a few hundred thousand distinct CDR3 sequences, around 20% of them seen just once; the ten biggest clones take up about 45%. Sequenced material: blood. The receptors come from a man between 35 and 55 years old with Graves' hyperthyroidism.

This chain uses TRBV7-2 with TRBJ2-3, with TRBD1 matching over 8 bases. The germline gives CDR1 SGHTA, CDR2 FQGNSA. Germline trimming cut 4 bases from V and 7 bases from J; bases unmatched to any gene: 7. This CDR3 comprises 14 residues. CDR3 protein: CASSSRRDRHTQYF. DNA of the CDR3: TGTGCCAGCAGCTCGCGGAGGGACAGGCATACGCAGTATTTT.

The table lists this clonotype with many counts. The J gene is TRBJ2-7, the V gene TRBV11-2; D may be TRBD1 (6 bases). Germline V gene lookup returns CDR1 SGHAT and CDR2 FQNNGV. V shed 3 bases and J shed 3 bases, with 18 bases lying between them. CDR3 size: 16 residues. The CDR3 DNA sequence: TGTGCCAGCAGCTTCCCAGGGGCCAAGGGCTTCTACGAGCAGTACTTC. Translating it yields CASSFPGAKGFYEQYF.

This clonotype has a count of ten or more. The CDR3, as DNA: TGTGCCAGCAGCTTCGGTGGGGAAAAACTGTTTTTT. Encoded protein: CASSFGGEKLFF. The chain is built from TRBV7-2 and TRBJ1-4, with D uncertain. Germline CDR1 SGHTA, CDR2 FQGNSA. Trimming left V 3 bases short and J 8 bases short, with 7 bases between. This CDR3 comprises 12 residues.

This clonotype has ten or more counts. The chain carries TRBV3-1 and TRBJ1-2; D remains unclear. The ends were cut back, 8 bases at V and 8 bases at J, with 18 bases in the middle. Germline CDR1 and CDR2: LGHDT and YNNKEL (reference sequence). This CDR3 has 13 amino acids. The CDR3 sequence: CASQTAAGGGYTF. CDR3 nucleotides: TGTGCCAGCCAAACAGCCGCCGGTGGGGGCTACACCTTC.

This clonotype was counted many times. V and J are TRBV3-1 and TRBJ1-1; weak D call: TRBD1 (5 bases). The germline V gene has CDR1 LGHDT and CDR2 YNNKEL (reference sequence). With 8 bases removed from V and 1 base from J, the gap between germline ends came to 14 bases. This CDR3 has 14 amino acids. CDR3 nucleotide sequence: TGTGCCAGCGGAAAGACAGCGGAGAACACTGAAGCTTTCTTT. This codes for CASGKTAENTEAFF. Supplemented by reference TRBV3-1 and TRBJ1-1, the full variable domain reads DTAVSQTPKYLVTQMGNDKSIKCEQNLGHDTMYWYKQDSKKFLKIMFSYNNKELIINETVPNRFSPKSPDKAHLNLHINSLELGDSAVYFCASGKTAENTEAFFGQGTRLTVV.

This clonotype was detected ten times or more. The chain is built from TRBV11-2 and TRBJ2-3; 10 bases align to TRBD2. The CDR3 is 15 residues long. The J segment lost 4 bases and the V segment lost 3 bases, leaving 4 bases of the junction unmatched. Germline-derived CDR1 and CDR2 are SGHAT and FQNNGV. DNA of the CDR3: TGTGCCAGCAGCTTCAGCGGGGGGGTAGCAGATACGCAGTATTTT. Amino acid sequence: CASSFSGGVADTQYF.

V is TRBV9 and J is TRBJ1-3; D is unclear. The CDR3 runs to 15 residues. Trimming shortened V by 0 bases and J by 4 bases, and 11 bases separated the two germline ends. Germline V gene sequence: CDR1 SGDLS, CDR2 YYNGEE. The CDR3 bases are TGTGCCAGCAGCGTAGACAGACAACGAGGAAACACCATATATTTT. It codes for CASSVDRQRGNTIYF.

This clonotype has ten or more counts. The genes are TRBV5-1 and TRBJ1-1, with D hard to call. CDR3 size: 14 residues. Trimming took off 2 bases at V and 2 bases at J, with 10 bases between the two ends. Germline V CDR1 and CDR2: SGHRS, YFSETQ. The CDR3, as DNA: TGCGCCAGCAGCTTCTCGGGTTTCAACACTGAAGCTTTCTTT. It codes for CASSFSGFNTEAFF.

This chain links TRBV9 with TRBJ2-7, with 7 bases aligning to TRBD2. The CDR3 is made up of 15 amino acids. Looked up from germline, CDR1 is SGDLS and CDR2 is YYNGEE. J lost 5 bases, V lost 0 bases, and 8 bases had no gene match. CDR3 coding DNA: TGTGCCAGCAGCGTAGCGGCGACTAGCACCAACGAGCAGTACTTC. This sequence encodes CASSVAATSTNEQYF.

The J gene is TRBJ1-1, the V gene TRBV6-5; a possible D gene is TRBD1 (5 bases). The CDR3 consists of 12 residues. The V end lost 2 bases, the J end lost 7 bases, and 8 bases lay between the germline ends. Germline assignment: CDR1 MNHEY and CDR2 SVGAGI. The DNA of the CDR3 is TGTGCCAGCAGTTACCGGCAGGGTGAAGCTTTCTTT. This gives the protein CASSYRQGEAFF.

This clonotype was seen at least ten times. This rearrangement joins TRBV5-1 to TRBJ2-3; TRBD2 matches at 12 bases. There are 16 residues in the CDR3. CDR1 SGHRS and CDR2 YFSETQ come from the germline V gene. The J segment lost 5 bases and the V segment lost 8 bases, leaving 12 bases of the junction unmatched. DNA of the CDR3: TGCGCCAGTCACAGCCGACTAGCGGGGGTTCAAGATACGCAGTATTTT. This codes for CASHSRLAGVQDTQYF.

The rearrangement links TRBV18 to TRBJ1-2; a weak D match, TRBD1 (5 bases). Germline values: CDR1 KGHSH, CDR2 LQKENI. V lost 2 bases and J lost 4, with 11 bases in between. The CDR3 totals 14 residues. This CDR3 reads CASSPVSGTYGYTF. In DNA, the CDR3 is TGTGCCAGCTCACCAGTGTCGGGGACCTATGGCTACACCTTC.

The sample holds many counts of this clonotype. The CDR3 region is CASSLTSGGHNEQFF. CDR3 in DNA: TGTGCCAGCAGTTTGACTAGCGGGGGACACAATGAGCAGTTCTTC. V and J are TRBV6-1 and TRBJ2-1; 12 positions match TRBD2. J was trimmed by 5 bases and V by 5 bases; bases with no gene match: 4. Germline values: CDR1 MNHNS, CDR2 SASEGT. CDR3 length: 15 residues.

This clonotype was counted ten times or more. This chain links TRBV6-2 or TRBV6-3 with TRBJ1-5, with D unclear. CDR1 and CDR2 from the germline V gene are MNHEY and SVGEGT. V was cut by 0 bases and J by 1 base, with 13 bases left in between. There are 17 residues in the CDR3. CDR3: CASSYSRPEMSNQPQHF. In nucleotides, the CDR3 is TGTGCCAGCAGTTACTCGAGACCAGAGATGAGCAATCAGCCCCAGCATTTT.

This clonotype was counted ten times or more. CDR3 nucleotide sequence: TGTGCCAGCAGCTCCACAGGGAATGGAAACACCATATATTTT. Residues: CASSSTGNGNTIYF. The rearrangement joins TRBV2 to TRBJ1-3, with a possible D match to TRBD1 (6 bases). CDR1 is SNHLY, CDR2 FYNNEI, per germline. V was shortened by 6 bases and J by 3 bases, with 12 bases between the two germline ends. This CDR3 has 14 residues.

In its sample, this clonotype was seen many times. This chain uses TRBV9 with TRBJ2-3, with 7 bases lining up with TRBD1. From germline, CDR1 is SGDLS and CDR2 YYNGEE. The CDR3 has 17 residues. V lost 3 bases to trimming and J lost 1 base; unmatched junction nucleotides: 11. CDR3: CASSAEVGTAGTDTQYF. CDR3 nucleotide sequence: TGTGCCAGCAGCGCCGAGGTGGGGACAGCGGGCACAGATACGCAGTATTTT.

The chain combines TRBV11-2 with TRBJ2-1; 9 bases align to TRBD2. The J segment lost 8 bases and the V segment lost 6 bases, leaving 14 bases of the junction unmatched. CDR3 length: 16 residues. The germline V gene encodes CDR1 SGHAT and CDR2 FQNNGV. CDR3 sequence reads: CASRTGGAGGRHEQFF. The DNA of the CDR3 is TGTGCCAGCAGGACCGGGGGAGCGGGGGGCCGTCATGAGCAGTTCTTC.

The J gene is TRBJ2-7, the V gene TRBV12-3 or TRBV12-4; the D is unclear. CDR3 length equals 14 residues. V dropped 3 bases and J dropped 4 bases, with 13 bases sitting between them. CDR3 sequence: CASSFSGLEYEQYF. CDR3 DNA: TGTGCCAGCAGTTTTTCAGGTTTGGAGTACGAGCAGTACTTC.